This T cell receptor beta chain was observed in a study of cytomegalovirus exposure and HLA in healthy donors. Notes on the study in general: An analysis was carried out later, and it reportedly showed fewer N-insertions in an Asian-associated ancestry cluster than the roughly 670-donor mean. Among the most significant clusters, several appeared linked to common viral pathogens in a later analysis. A later analysis linked more than 15,000 TCR beta sequences to HLA alleles at 0.05 false discovery rate. On later analysis, the bulk of CMV-associated TCR beta chains appeared to be HLA-restricted.

The primer mix had 60 Vbeta and 13 Jbeta primers. Only in-frame clones appear in the TCRdb table, and some are missing; sequencing was by immunoSEQ multiplex PCR. The sample records 140,000 to 150,000 clones, roughly 10% being singletons. With regard to this clone: Its antigen is not known.

V was pared by 0 bases and J by 0 bases, with 9 bases between. Germline loops: CDR1 MDHEN, CDR2 SYDVKM. This CDR3 comprises 15 residues. Sample: PBMCs. This sequence was found in a man aged 50-59 years in good health and CMV-seronegative. V is TRBV28 and J is TRBJ2-7, with D possibly TRBD2 on 5 matching bases. In nucleotides, the CDR3 is TGTGCCAGCAGTTTATGGGGTAGCGCCTCCTACGAGCAGTACTTC. Protein product: CASSLWGSASYEQYF.